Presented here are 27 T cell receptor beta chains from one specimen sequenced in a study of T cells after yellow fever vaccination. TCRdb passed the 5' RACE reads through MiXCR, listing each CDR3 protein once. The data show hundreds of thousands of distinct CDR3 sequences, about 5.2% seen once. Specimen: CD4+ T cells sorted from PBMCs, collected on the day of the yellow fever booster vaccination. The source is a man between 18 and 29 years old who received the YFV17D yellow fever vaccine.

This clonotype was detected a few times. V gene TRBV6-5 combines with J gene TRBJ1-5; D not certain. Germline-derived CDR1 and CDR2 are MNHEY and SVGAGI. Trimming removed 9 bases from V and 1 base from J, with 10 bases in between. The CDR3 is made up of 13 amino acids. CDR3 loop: CARIGESNQPQHF. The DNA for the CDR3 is TGTGCCAGAATTGGGGAGAGCAATCAGCCCCAGCATTTT.

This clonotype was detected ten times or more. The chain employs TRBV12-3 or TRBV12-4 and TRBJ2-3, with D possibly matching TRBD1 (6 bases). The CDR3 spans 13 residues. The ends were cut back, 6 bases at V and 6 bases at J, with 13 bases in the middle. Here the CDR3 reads CASRQTGWDTQYF. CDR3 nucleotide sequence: TGTGCCAGCAGACAAACAGGGTGGGATACGCAGTATTTT.

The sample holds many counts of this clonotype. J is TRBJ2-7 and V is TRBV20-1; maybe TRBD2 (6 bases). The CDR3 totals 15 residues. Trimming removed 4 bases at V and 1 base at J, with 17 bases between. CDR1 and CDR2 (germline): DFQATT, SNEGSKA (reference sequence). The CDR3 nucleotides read TGCAGTGCTACAAGCACGGGACTCGAGTCCTACGAGCAGTACGTC. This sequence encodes CSATSTGLESYEQYV.

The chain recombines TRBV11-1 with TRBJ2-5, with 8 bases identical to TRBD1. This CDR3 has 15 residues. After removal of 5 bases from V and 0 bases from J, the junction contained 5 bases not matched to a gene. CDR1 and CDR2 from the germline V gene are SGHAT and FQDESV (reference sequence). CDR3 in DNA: TGTGCCAGCAGCCATAGGACAGGGTACCAAGAGACCCAGTACTTC. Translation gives CASSHRTGYQETQYF.

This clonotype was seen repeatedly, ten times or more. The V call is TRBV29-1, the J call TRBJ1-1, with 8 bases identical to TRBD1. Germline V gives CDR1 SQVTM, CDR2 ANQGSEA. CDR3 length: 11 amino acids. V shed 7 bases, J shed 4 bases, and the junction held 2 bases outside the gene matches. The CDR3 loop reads CSAQGVTEAFF. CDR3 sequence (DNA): TGCAGCGCACAGGGGGTCACTGAAGCTTTCTTT.

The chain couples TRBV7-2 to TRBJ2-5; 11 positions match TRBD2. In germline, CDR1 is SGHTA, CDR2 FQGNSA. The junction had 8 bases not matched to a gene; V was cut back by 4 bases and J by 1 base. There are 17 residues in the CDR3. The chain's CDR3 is CASSSTGLAAGQETQYF. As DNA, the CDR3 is TGTGCCAGCAGCTCGACGGGACTAGCGGCGGGCCAAGAGACCCAGTACTTC. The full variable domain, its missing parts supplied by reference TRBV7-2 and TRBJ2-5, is GAGVSQSPSNKVTEKGKDVELRCDPISGHTALYWYRQSLGQGLEFLIYFQGNSAPDKSGLPSDRFSAERTGGSVSTLTIQRTQQEDSAVYLCASSSTGLAAGQETQYFGPGTRLLVL.

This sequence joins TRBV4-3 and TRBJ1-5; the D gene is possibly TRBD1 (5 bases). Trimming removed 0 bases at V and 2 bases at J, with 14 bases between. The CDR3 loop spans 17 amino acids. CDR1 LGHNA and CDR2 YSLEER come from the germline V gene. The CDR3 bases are TGCGCCAGCAGCCAAGATTTGGGGACCGAGGGCAATCAGCCCCAGCATTTT. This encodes CASSQDLGTEGNQPQHF.

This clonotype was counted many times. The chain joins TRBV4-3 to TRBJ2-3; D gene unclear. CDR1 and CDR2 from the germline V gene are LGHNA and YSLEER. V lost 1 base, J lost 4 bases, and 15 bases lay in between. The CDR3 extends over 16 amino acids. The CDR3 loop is CASSQARGRLADTQYF. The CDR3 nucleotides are TGCGCCAGCAGCCAAGCTCGTGGCAGACTGGCAGATACGCAGTATTTT.

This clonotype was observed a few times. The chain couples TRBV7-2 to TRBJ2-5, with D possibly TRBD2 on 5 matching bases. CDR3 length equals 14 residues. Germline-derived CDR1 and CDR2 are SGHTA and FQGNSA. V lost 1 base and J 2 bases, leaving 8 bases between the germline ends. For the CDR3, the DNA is TGTGCCAGCAGCTTAGATGGCGGGCAAGAGACCCAGTACTTC. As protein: CASSLDGGQETQYF.

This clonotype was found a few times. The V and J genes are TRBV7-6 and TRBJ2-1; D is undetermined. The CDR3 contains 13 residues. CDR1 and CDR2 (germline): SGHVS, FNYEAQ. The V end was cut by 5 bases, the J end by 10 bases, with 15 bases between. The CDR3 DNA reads TGTGCCAGCAGCGAGGTGGGTCGAGAAGAGCAGTTCTTC. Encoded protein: CASSEVGREEQFF.

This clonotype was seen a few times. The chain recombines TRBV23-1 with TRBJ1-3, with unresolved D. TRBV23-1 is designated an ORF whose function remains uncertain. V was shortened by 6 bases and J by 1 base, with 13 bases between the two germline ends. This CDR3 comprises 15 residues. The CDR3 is CASSASPGSGNTIYF. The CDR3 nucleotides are TGCGCCAGCAGCGCCTCCCCGGGTTCTGGAAACACCATATATTTT.

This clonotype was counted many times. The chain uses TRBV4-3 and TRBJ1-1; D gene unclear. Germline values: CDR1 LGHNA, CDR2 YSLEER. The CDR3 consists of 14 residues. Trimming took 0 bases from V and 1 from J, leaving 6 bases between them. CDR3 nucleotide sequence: TGCGCCAGCAGCCAAGAAAAGGGGAACACTGAAGCTTTCTTT. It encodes CASSQEKGNTEAFF.

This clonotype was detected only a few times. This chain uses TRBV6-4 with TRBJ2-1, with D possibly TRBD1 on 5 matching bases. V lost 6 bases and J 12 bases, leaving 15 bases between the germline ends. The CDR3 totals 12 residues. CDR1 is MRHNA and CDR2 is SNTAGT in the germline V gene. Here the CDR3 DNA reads TGTGCCAGCAGCGCGAACAGGATCAGGCAGTTCTTC. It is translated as CASSANRIRQFF.

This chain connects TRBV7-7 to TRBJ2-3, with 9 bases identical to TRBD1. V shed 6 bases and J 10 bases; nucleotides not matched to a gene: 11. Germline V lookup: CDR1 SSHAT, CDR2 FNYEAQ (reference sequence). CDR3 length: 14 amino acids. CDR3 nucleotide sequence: TGTGCCAGCAGTCCGGACAGGGGTTTCGGGGCGCAGTATTTT. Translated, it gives CASSPDRGFGAQYF.

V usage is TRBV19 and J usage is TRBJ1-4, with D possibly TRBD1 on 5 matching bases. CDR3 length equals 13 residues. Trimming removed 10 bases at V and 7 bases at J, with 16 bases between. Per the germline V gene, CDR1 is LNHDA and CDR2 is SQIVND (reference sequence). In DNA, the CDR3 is TGTGCCACGTCGGACATGGCCGGTGAAAAACTGTTTTTT. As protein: CATSDMAGEKLFF.

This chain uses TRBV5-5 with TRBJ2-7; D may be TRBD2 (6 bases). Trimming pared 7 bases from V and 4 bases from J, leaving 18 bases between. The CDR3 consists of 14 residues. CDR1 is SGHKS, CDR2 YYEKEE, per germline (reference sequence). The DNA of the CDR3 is TGTGCCAGCTCCGCGGGGAGCGGTCGATACGAGCAGTACTTC. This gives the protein CASSAGSGRYEQYF.

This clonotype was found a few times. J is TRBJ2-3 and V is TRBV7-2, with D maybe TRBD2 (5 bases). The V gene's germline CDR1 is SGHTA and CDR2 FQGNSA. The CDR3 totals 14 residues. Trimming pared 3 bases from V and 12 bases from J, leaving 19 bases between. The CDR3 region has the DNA TGTGCCAGCAGCTTCGCCCCCGGTCGGACTGCCCAGTATTTT. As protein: CASSFAPGRTAQYF.

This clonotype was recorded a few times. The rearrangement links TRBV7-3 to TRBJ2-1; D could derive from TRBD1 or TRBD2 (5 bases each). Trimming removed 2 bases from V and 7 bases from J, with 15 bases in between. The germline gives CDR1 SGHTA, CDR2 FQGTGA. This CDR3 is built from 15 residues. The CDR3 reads CASSLFVGTDNEQFF. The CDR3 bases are TGTGCCAGCAGCTTATTCGTGGGGACGGATAATGAGCAGTTCTTC.

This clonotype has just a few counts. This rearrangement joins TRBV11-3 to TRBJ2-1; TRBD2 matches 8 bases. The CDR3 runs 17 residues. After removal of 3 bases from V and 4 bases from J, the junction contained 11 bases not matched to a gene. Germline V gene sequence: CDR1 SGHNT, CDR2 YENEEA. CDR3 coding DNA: TGTGCCAGCAGCTTGACATATCGGGGGGGAAAATACAATGAGCAGTTCTTC. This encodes CASSLTYRGGKYNEQFF.

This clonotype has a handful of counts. CDR3 bases: TGTGCCAGCAGCTTACAGTGGCATTCCGGGGAGCTGTTTTTT. Its protein product is CASSLQWHSGELFF. This chain joins TRBV7-2 and TRBJ2-2; no firm D call. The length of the CDR3 is 14 residues. V lost 2 bases to trimming and J lost 6 bases, with 10 bases between them. In germline, CDR1 is SGHTA, CDR2 FQGNSA.

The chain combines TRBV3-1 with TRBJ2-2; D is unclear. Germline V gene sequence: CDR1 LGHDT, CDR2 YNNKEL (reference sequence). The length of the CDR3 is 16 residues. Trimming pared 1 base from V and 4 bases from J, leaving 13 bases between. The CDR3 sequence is CASSQVLWAFTGELFF. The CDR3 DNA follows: TGTGCCAGCAGCCAAGTGCTATGGGCCTTCACCGGGGAGCTGTTTTTT.

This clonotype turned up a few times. CDR3 region: CASSLMAEETQYF. Here the CDR3 DNA reads TGTGCCAGCAGTTTAATGGCAGAAGAGACCCAGTACTTC. J is TRBJ2-5 and V is TRBV12-3 or TRBV12-4; no definite D call. Between the trimmed V and J ends, which lost 2 bases and 3 bases, there was a span of 7 bases. The CDR3 is 13 residues long.

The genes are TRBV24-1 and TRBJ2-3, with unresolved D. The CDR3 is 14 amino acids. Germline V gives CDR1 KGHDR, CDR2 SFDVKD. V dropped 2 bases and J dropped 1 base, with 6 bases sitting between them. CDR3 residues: CATSDSRGTDTQYF. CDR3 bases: TGTGCCACCAGTGATTCCCGGGGCACAGATACGCAGTATTTT.

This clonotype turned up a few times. The CDR3 region has the DNA TGTGCCAGCAGCGGGACAGCTAAAGAGACCCAGTACTTC. Translated: CASSGTAKETQYF. This chain uses TRBV2 with TRBJ2-5, with TRBD1 matching 7 bases. With V trimmed by 6 bases and J by 3 bases, 4 bases remained unmatched. Per the germline V gene, CDR1 is SNHLY and CDR2 is FYNNEI. The CDR3 sequence is 13 residues long.

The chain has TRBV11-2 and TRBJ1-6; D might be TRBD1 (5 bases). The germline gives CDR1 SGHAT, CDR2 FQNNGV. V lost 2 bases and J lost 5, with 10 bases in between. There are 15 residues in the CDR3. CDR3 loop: CASSLSARDNSPLHF. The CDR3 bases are TGTGCCAGCAGCTTAAGTGCCAGGGATAATTCACCCCTCCACTTT.

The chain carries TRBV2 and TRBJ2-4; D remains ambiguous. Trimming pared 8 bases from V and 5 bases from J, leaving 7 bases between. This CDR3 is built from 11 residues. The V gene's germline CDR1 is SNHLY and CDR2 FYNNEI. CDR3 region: CASQEQNIQYF. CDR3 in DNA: TGTGCCAGCCAGGAACAAAACATTCAGTACTTC. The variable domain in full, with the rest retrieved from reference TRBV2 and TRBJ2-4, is EPEVTQTPSHQVTQMGQEVILRCVPISNHLYFYWYRQILGQKVEFLVSFYNNEISEKSEIFDDQFSVERPDGSNFTLKIRSTKLEDSAMYFCASQEQNIQYFGAGTRLSVL.

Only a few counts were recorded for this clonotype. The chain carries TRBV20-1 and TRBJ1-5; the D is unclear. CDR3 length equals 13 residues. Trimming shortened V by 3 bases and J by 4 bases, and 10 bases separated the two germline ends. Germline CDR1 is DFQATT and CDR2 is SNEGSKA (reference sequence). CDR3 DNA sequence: TGCAGTGCTAGCCGAGACGGGAATCAGCCCCAGCATTTT. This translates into CSASRDGNQPQHF.